Below are 29 T cell receptor beta chains sequenced from a single sample in a study of CD8 T cells in Susac syndrome. Reverse transcription of roughly 0.5 to 1 ug RNA was carried out with random hexamers. TCRdb passed the immunoSEQ multiplex PCR reads through MiXCR, listing each CDR3 protein once. This table holds about 400,000 distinct CDR3 sequences, approximately 85% found once. The source material was CD8+ T cells from PBMCs. Receptors were obtained from a human donor with multiple sclerosis.

A few counts support this clonotype. This sequence joins TRBV5-1 and TRBJ1-1; no reliable D call. CDR3 length equals 13 residues. V was shortened by 1 base and J by 1 base, with 5 bases between the two germline ends. Germline V CDR1 and CDR2: SGHRS, YFSETQ. The CDR3 is CASSLTRNTEAFF. For the CDR3, the DNA is TGCGCCAGCAGCTTGACAAGGAACACTGAAGCTTTCTTT.

V usage is TRBV6-1 and J usage is TRBJ2-7; 8 bases align to TRBD2. The CDR3 contains 13 residues. Germline values: CDR1 MNHNS, CDR2 SASEGT. V shed 3 bases, J shed 4 bases, and the junction held 2 bases outside the gene matches. The CDR3: CASSDAGGYEQYF. Written as DNA, the CDR3 is TGTGCCAGCAGTGATGCGGGGGGTTACGAGCAGTACTTC.

V gene TRBV28 combines with J gene TRBJ1-1; no reliable D call. This CDR3 contains 17 residues. V was cut by 5 bases and J by 0 bases, with 19 bases left in between. Germline V gene lookup returns CDR1 MDHEN and CDR2 SYDVKM. The CDR3 reads CASSQYYKGGMNTEAFF. For the CDR3, the DNA is TGTGCCAGCAGTCAATACTACAAAGGAGGCATGAACACTGAAGCTTTCTTT. Together with reference TRBV28 and TRBJ1-1, the CDR3 gives the full variable domain: DVKVTQSSRYLVKRTGEKVFLECVQDMDHENMFWYRQDPGLGLRLIYFSYDVKMKEKGDIPEGYSVSREKKERFSLILESASTNQTSMYLCASSQYYKGGMNTEAFFGQGTRLTVV.

V is TRBV11-2 and J is TRBJ2-3; D ambiguous. CDR3 size: 13 residues. With 3 bases removed from V and 10 bases from J, the gap between germline ends came to 14 bases. The germline V gene has CDR1 SGHAT and CDR2 FQNNGV. The CDR3 DNA reads TGTGCCAGCAGCTTGTGGATTCTGAAGCCGCAGTATTTT. Protein product: CASSLWILKPQYF.

V and J are TRBV27 and TRBJ2-6; 12 bases fit TRBD1. Germline loops: CDR1 MNHEY, CDR2 SMNVEV (reference sequence). The CDR3 sequence is 17 residues long. Trimming at V came to 5 bases and at J to 3 bases, leaving 5 bases not matched to a gene. CDR3 coding DNA: TGTGCCAGCAGTCGGGGGACAGGGGGCGTTGGGGCCAACGTCCTGACTTTC. Translating it yields CASSRGTGGVGANVLTF.

V usage is TRBV7-9 and J usage is TRBJ1-1; D unclear. V was pared by 7 bases and J by 1 base, with 10 bases between. Germline V gives CDR1 SEHNR, CDR2 FQNEAQ (reference sequence). The CDR3 has 13 amino acids. As DNA, the CDR3 is TGTGCCAGCAAGAACAGAGAGAACACTGAAGCTTTCTTT. Its protein product is CASKNRENTEAFF.

The chain has TRBV5-5 and TRBJ2-6, with D perhaps given as TRBD1 or TRBD2 (6 bases each). Trimming stripped 0 bases from V and 2 bases from J, with 15 bases between. CDR3 length equals 18 residues. Germline V CDR1 and CDR2: SGHKS, YYEKEE (reference sequence). CDR3 in amino acids: CASSLGPGAVAGANVLTF. CDR3 DNA sequence: TGTGCCAGCAGCTTGGGTCCGGGGGCCGTAGCTGGGGCCAACGTCCTGACTTTC.

The chain carries TRBV4-1 and TRBJ2-7; D not resolved. Germline CDR1 is MGHRA and CDR2 is YSYEKL. This CDR3 contains 16 residues. V gave up 2 bases and J gave up 2 bases, with 16 bases separating them. CDR3 in amino acids: CASSQIVSPSTYEQYF. The CDR3 DNA reads TGCGCCAGCAGCCAAATTGTTTCGCCCTCTACCTACGAGCAGTACTTC.

The chain links TRBV19 to TRBJ2-7, with D unclear. The CDR3 has 14 amino acids. CDR1 and CDR2 from the germline V gene are LNHDA and SQIVND (reference sequence). V gave up 2 bases and J gave up 2 bases, with 10 bases separating them. Written as DNA, the CDR3 is TGTGCCAGTAGTATATACACCGGGCCCTACGAGCAGTACTTC. It is translated as CASSIYTGPYEQYF.

The CDR3 DNA follows: TGTGCCAGCAGCCATCTTAGGTTCGGGGAGACGGACATTCAGTACTTC. Residues: CASSHLRFGETDIQYF. The chain uses TRBV11-2 and TRBJ2-4; perhaps TRBD2 as D (5 bases). Germline V lookup: CDR1 SGHAT, CDR2 FQNNGV. V was trimmed by 5 bases and J by 8 bases, leaving 22 bases between them. The CDR3 length is 16 residues.

The gene calls are TRBV9 and TRBJ1-2, with TRBD1 matching over 9 bases. Trimming cost V 4 bases and J 6 bases; bases outside gene matches: 4. The CDR3 is made up of 13 amino acids. Germline lookup yields CDR1 SGDLS and CDR2 YYNGEE. The CDR3 sequence: CASSNWDRDGYTF. The CDR3 coding sequence is TGTGCCAGCAGCAACTGGGACAGGGATGGCTACACCTTC. The entire variable domain, with the rest obtained from reference TRBV9 and TRBJ1-2, is as follows: DSGVTQTPKHLITATGQRVTLRCSPRSGDLSVYWYQQSLDQGLQFLIQYYNGEERAKGNILERFSAQQFPDLHSELNLSSLELGDSALYFCASSNWDRDGYTFGSGTRLTVV.

Note on this clonotype: The germline gene is not matched at one end of the junction; a read error may be the cause. The chain uses TRBV27 and TRBJ2-5; TRBD1 aligns across 12 bases. Germline CDR1 is MNHEY and CDR2 is SMNVEV (reference sequence). This CDR3 has 16 residues. The DNA for the CDR3 is TGTGCCAGCACTTTAACCGGGACAGGGGGCCTAGAGACCCAGTACTTC. It codes for CASTLTGTGGLETQYF.

The chain carries TRBV20-1 and TRBJ2-3; 7 nucleotides align to TRBD2. CDR3 size: 13 residues. V dropped 7 bases and J dropped 2; count of bases not matched to a gene: 6. Germline V gene sequence: CDR1 DFQATT, CDR2 SNEGSKA (reference sequence). The CDR3 region is CSGLAENTDTQYF. The CDR3 bases are TGCAGTGGCCTAGCGGAAAACACAGATACGCAGTATTTT.

V usage is TRBV5-1 and J usage is TRBJ2-1; D call uncertain. Trimming stripped 1 base from V and 15 bases from J, with 14 bases between. The CDR3 is 12 residues long. CDR1 is SGHRS, CDR2 YFSETQ, per germline. In nucleotides, the CDR3 is TGCGCCAGCAGCTTGTGGCCTTCGCCGGCGTTCTTC. It encodes CASSLWPSPAFF.

The rearrangement links TRBV3-1 to TRBJ2-7, with TRBD1 matching over 8 bases. This CDR3 spans 15 amino acids. Germline loops: CDR1 LGHDT, CDR2 YNNKEL (reference sequence). With V trimmed by 1 base and J by 7 bases, 9 bases remained unmatched. CDR3 sequence reads: CASSQVSSRGQEQYF. The CDR3 DNA reads TGTGCCAGCAGCCAAGTCTCCTCCAGGGGGCAAGAGCAGTACTTC.

The chain recombines TRBV15 with TRBJ1-2; D might be TRBD1 (5 bases). Trimming took off 3 bases at V and 0 bases at J, with 26 bases between the two ends. This CDR3 has 20 residues. The germline gives CDR1 LNHNV, CDR2 YYDKDF (reference sequence). CDR3 in amino acids: CATSSAREGYRRPPNYGYTF. In DNA, the CDR3 is TGTGCCACCAGCAGTGCGAGGGAGGGGTACAGGCGACCCCCTAACTATGGCTACACCTTC.

The chain recombines TRBV12-3 or TRBV12-4 with TRBJ2-1, with D hard to call. The CDR3 runs 12 residues. V was shortened by 3 bases and J by 10 bases, with 10 bases between the two germline ends. CDR3 sequence: CASSFFPDEQFF. The CDR3 nucleotides read TGTGCCAGCAGTTTCTTTCCAGACGAGCAGTTCTTC.

The chain recombines TRBV19 with TRBJ2-3, with TRBD2 matching 12 bases. Losses at the gene ends were 8 bases for V and 0 bases for J; bases not matched to a gene: 3. Looked up from germline, CDR1 is LNHDA and CDR2 is SQIVND (reference sequence). The CDR3 runs to 15 residues. The CDR3, as DNA: TGTGCCAGTGAGGGGACTAGCGGGAGCACAGATACGCAGTATTTT. Encoded protein: CASEGTSGSTDTQYF.

The rearrangement links TRBV27 to TRBJ1-1, with D possibly being TRBD1 (5 bases). This CDR3 contains 13 residues. Trimming cost V 5 bases and J 6 bases, with 13 bases left between them. Germline values: CDR1 MNHEY, CDR2 SMNVEV (reference sequence). The CDR3 loop is CASSMIMGAEAFF. The CDR3 DNA reads as TGTGCCAGCAGTATGATCATGGGGGCTGAAGCTTTCTTT.

The rearrangement uses TRBV5-1 and TRBJ1-1, with D perhaps TRBD1 (5 bases). From germline, CDR1 is SGHRS and CDR2 YFSETQ. The CDR3 length is 18 residues. V lost 3 bases, J lost 7 bases, and 28 bases lay in between. The CDR3 is CASSSGLTQLRSSGEAFF. DNA of the CDR3: TGCGCCAGCAGCTCGGGACTAACTCAACTCCGCTCGTCCGGTGAAGCTTTCTTT.

This chain connects TRBV4-1 to TRBJ2-2, with D tentatively TRBD1 (6 bases). CDR1 is MGHRA, CDR2 YSYEKL, per germline. The CDR3 runs 15 residues. Trimming cost V 1 base and J 5 bases, with 11 bases left between them. CDR3 DNA sequence: TGCGCCAGCAGCCAAGTAACAGGGTATACCGGGGAGCTGTTTTTT. Translating it yields CASSQVTGYTGELFF.

This chain uses TRBV28 with TRBJ2-1, with TRBD1 matching over 10 bases. The CDR3 loop spans 16 amino acids. V trimming: 6 bases; J trimming: 8 bases; junction bases outside the gene matches: 13. From germline, CDR1 is MDHEN and CDR2 SYDVKM. CDR3 protein: CASSIPGTGDGDEQFF. CDR3 bases: TGTGCCAGCAGCATACCCGGGACAGGGGATGGCGATGAGCAGTTCTTC. Drawing the rest from reference TRBV28 and TRBJ2-1, the complete variable domain is DVKVTQSSRYLVKRTGEKVFLECVQDMDHENMFWYRQDPGLGLRLIYFSYDVKMKEKGDIPEGYSVSREKKERFSLILESASTNQTSMYLCASSIPGTGDGDEQFFGPGTRLTVL.

The gene calls are TRBV23-1 and TRBJ2-2, with TRBD1 matching over 7 bases. TRBV23-1 is sorted into the ORF group, with uncertain function. The V and J ends lost 5 bases and 5 bases, in that order; junction bases with no gene match: 11. The CDR3 totals 16 residues. DNA for the CDR3: TGCGCCAGCAGTTTTATTAGACAGGGAAGAACCGGGGAGCTGTTTTTT. Its protein product is CASSFIRQGRTGELFF.

V gene TRBV9 combines with J gene TRBJ2-1; 9 nucleotides agree with TRBD2. The junction had 5 bases not matched to a gene; V was cut back by 1 base and J by 6 bases. Germline CDR1 is SGDLS and CDR2 is YYNGEE. The CDR3 extends over 15 amino acids. The CDR3 DNA follows: TGTGCCAGCAGCGTATCGGCTAGCGGGACCAATGAGCAGTTCTTC. It yields the protein CASSVSASGTNEQFF.

This clonotype was picked up a small number of times. The J gene is TRBJ2-5, the V gene TRBV6-5; 8 bases are a match to TRBD1. Germline lookup yields CDR1 MNHEY and CDR2 SVGAGI. Trimming cost V 0 bases and J 5 bases; bases outside gene matches: 8. This CDR3 has 16 amino acids. In DNA form, the CDR3 reads TGTGCCAGCAGTTACTCCCAGGGGGCGAGTGGGGAGACCCAGTACTTC. Translating it yields CASSYSQGASGETQYF.

J is TRBJ2-3 and V is TRBV19; D gene unclear. V lost 8 bases and J lost 6, with 12 bases in between. Germline CDR1 reads LNHDA; CDR2 reads SQIVND (reference sequence). This CDR3 contains 12 residues. CDR3 DNA: TGTGCCAGTTTAGGACCTGGGGATACGCAGTATTTT. Protein: CASLGPGDTQYF.

The V gene is TRBV12-3 or TRBV12-4, the J gene TRBJ1-2, with D hard to call. The CDR3 is 11 amino acids. V lost 1 base and J 8 bases, leaving 5 bases between the germline ends. The CDR3 nucleotides read TGTGCCAGCAGTTTAGGGAAGGGCTACACCTTC. Its protein product is CASSLGKGYTF.

On this clonotype: Because the CDR3's place on the DNA is in doubt, the DNA is left out and the CDR3 is given as listed by TCRdb. The V call is TRBV29-1, the J call TRBJ2-2. The CDR3 totals 12 residues, both ends included. CDR1 SQVTM and CDR2 ANQGSEA come from the germline V gene. The CDR3 spells CSVGLRAGELFF.

In this sample, this clonotype turned up a few times. The chain recombines TRBV6-5 with TRBJ2-1; 8 bases match TRBD2. CDR1 is MNHEY, CDR2 SVGAGI, per germline. This CDR3 spans 13 amino acids. J gave up 8 bases and V 0 bases, and 0 bases lay outside the gene matches. The DNA of the CDR3 is TGTGCCAGCAGTTACTCGCGGGAGGATGAGCAGTTCTTC. Encoded protein: CASSYSREDEQFF.